The 24 T cell receptor beta chains listed next were all sequenced from one sample in a study of OX40 agonist ivuxolimab in advanced cancers. The protocol was immunoSEQ multiplex PCR, while the TCRdb copy is restricted to in-frame clones and leaves out a portion. The sample consists of 100,000 or so clones, approximately 85% of them appearing once. The sequencing here drew on CD4+ or CD8+ T cells sorted from blood, taken in a trial of the OX40 agonist ivuxolimab. All receptors come from an adult with an advanced solid tumor such as melanoma, head and neck, liver or kidney cancer.

The chain carries TRBV29-1 and TRBJ1-2; D not resolved. The ends were cut back, 7 bases at V and 5 bases at J, with 11 bases in the middle. This CDR3 has 11 residues. Per the germline V gene, CDR1 is SQVTM and CDR2 is ANQGSEA. Here the CDR3 reads CSAHEIYGYTF. CDR3 nucleotide sequence: TGCAGCGCACATGAGATTTATGGCTACACCTTC.

The sample holds a few counts of this clone. The V call is TRBV14, the J call TRBJ1-2; 8 bases map to TRBD1. This CDR3 has 13 amino acids. CDR1 SGHDN and CDR2 FVKESK come from the germline V gene. V shed 1 base and J 8 bases; nucleotides not matched to a gene: 3. The CDR3 spells CASSQVGTGGYTF. CDR3 in DNA: TGTGCCAGCAGCCAAGTCGGGACAGGCGGCTACACCTTC.

V is TRBV4-1 and J is TRBJ1-5, with a possible D match to TRBD1 (5 bases). In germline, CDR1 is MGHRA, CDR2 YSYEKL. Trimming took off 1 base at V and 0 bases at J, with 19 bases between the two ends. The CDR3 is 19 residues long. CDR3 DNA sequence: TGCGCCAGCAGCCAAGTGATAACAGGTGGATGGGATAGCAATCAGCCCCAGCATTTT. This sequence encodes CASSQVITGGWDSNQPQHF.

The V and J genes are TRBV30 and TRBJ2-1; TRBD1 is a possible D gene (5 bases). CDR1 and CDR2 (germline): GTSNPN, SVGIG (reference sequence). V gave up 0 bases and J gave up 0 bases, with 15 bases separating them. The CDR3 totals 17 residues. The CDR3 DNA sequence: TGTGCCTGGAGTGTGTGGGGCTACAAGAGCTCCTACAATGAGCAGTTCTTC. Its translation is CAWSVWGYKSSYNEQFF.

V usage is TRBV5-4 and J usage is TRBJ1-4; TRBD1 might be the D (5 bases). In germline, CDR1 is SGHNT, CDR2 YYREEE (reference sequence). The CDR3 loop spans 12 amino acids. V lost 10 bases and J lost 4, with 11 bases in between. The CDR3 region has the DNA TGTGCCTGGGGGGGTTTTAATGAAAAACTGTTTTTT. Its protein is CAWGGFNEKLFF.

V gene TRBV27 combines with J gene TRBJ2-3; D may be TRBD1 (6 bases). Per germline, CDR1 MNHEY and CDR2 SMNVEV (reference sequence). The CDR3 totals 14 residues. Trimming shortened V by 4 bases and J by 3 bases, and 11 bases separated the two germline ends. CDR3 coding DNA: TGTGCCAGCAGTTCCTCAGGGGTAACAGATACGCAGTATTTT. Amino acids: CASSSSGVTDTQYF.

This chain connects TRBV30 to TRBJ1-1; D is unresolved. This CDR3 spans 13 amino acids. Between the trimmed V and J ends, which lost 1 base and 9 bases, there was a span of 15 bases. Germline V gene sequence: CDR1 GTSNPN, CDR2 SVGIG (reference sequence). CDR3 sequence (DNA): TGTGCCTGGAGTGCTACCCCCGGCGGGAAAGCTTTCTTT. It translates to CAWSATPGGKAFF. Looking up the rest from reference TRBV30 and TRBJ1-1 gives the full variable domain: SQTIHQWPATLVQPVGSPLSLECTVEGTSNPNLYWYRQAAGRGLQLLFYSVGIGQISSEVPQNLSASRPQDRQFILSSKKLLLSDSGFYLCAWSATPGGKAFFGQGTRLTVV.

V usage is TRBV7-2 and J usage is TRBJ2-3; 8 bases fit TRBD1. Germline V gives CDR1 SGHTA, CDR2 FQGNSA. Unmatched junction bases numbered 3, after V lost 0 bases and J lost 1 base. There are 16 residues in the CDR3. CDR3 sequence reads: CASSLARGRGTDTQYF. In DNA, the CDR3 is TGTGCCAGCAGCTTAGCCAGGGGGCGAGGCACAGATACGCAGTATTTT. The complete variable domain, with remaining parts taken from reference TRBV7-2 and TRBJ2-3, reads GAGVSQSPSNKVTEKGKDVELRCDPISGHTALYWYRQSLGQGLEFLIYFQGNSAPDKSGLPSDRFSAERTGGSVSTLTIQRTQQEDSAVYLCASSLARGRGTDTQYFGPGTRLTVL.

The V and J genes are TRBV11-2 and TRBJ2-7, with TRBD1 as a possible D gene (6 bases). Per germline, CDR1 SGHAT and CDR2 FQNNGV. The CDR3 spans 13 residues. The V and J ends lost 5 bases and 10 bases respectively, with 18 bases between them. CDR3 loop: CASSATHRDTQYF. The CDR3 DNA reads as TGTGCCAGCAGCGCGACCCACAGGGACACCCAGTACTTC.

This clone occurred once. The chain combines TRBV28 with TRBJ1-2; possible D gene TRBD1, 5 bases. The CDR3 extends over 15 amino acids. The germline CDR1 and CDR2 sequences are MDHEN and SYDVKM. Trimming took 3 bases from V and 7 from J, leaving 18 bases between them. The CDR3 region is CASSLGGLPMGGYTF. The CDR3 DNA is TGTGCCAGCAGTTTGGGGGGACTCCCTATGGGTGGCTACACCTTC.

This clone has a single count. The chain is built from TRBV18 and TRBJ2-1, with TRBD2 matching over 7 bases. CDR3 length: 15 residues. V dropped 3 bases and J dropped 4; count of bases not matched to a gene: 6. Germline V CDR1 and CDR2: KGHSH, LQKENI. CDR3: CASSPGGGIYNEQFF. The CDR3 nucleotides are TGTGCCAGCTCACCTGGCGGGGGTATATACAATGAGCAGTTCTTC.

This chain uses TRBV19 with TRBJ2-5; tentative D call: TRBD2 (5 bases). With 5 bases removed from V and 7 bases from J, the gap between germline ends came to 17 bases. CDR1 is LNHDA and CDR2 is SQIVND in the germline V gene (reference sequence). The CDR3 covers 14 residues. The CDR3: CASSPRHVAGTQYF. The CDR3 nucleotides are TGTGCCAGTAGTCCCCGCCACGTGGCGGGGACCCAGTACTTC.

A single count supports this clone. V and J are TRBV7-9 and TRBJ2-2; D possibly corresponds to TRBD1 (6 bases). The germline V gene encodes CDR1 SEHNR and CDR2 FQNEAQ (reference sequence). The V and J ends lost 4 bases and 1 base respectively, with 13 bases between them. The CDR3 spans 16 residues. The DNA for the CDR3 is TGTGCCAGCAGCTCCTCCCCGGGACAGAACACCGGGGAGCTGTTTTTT. This codes for CASSSSPGQNTGELFF.

This CDR3 reads CAWSVHRDEQFF. The CDR3 DNA is TGTGCCTGGAGTGTACATAGGGATGAGCAGTTCTTC. The chain uses TRBV30 and TRBJ2-1; D remains unclear. The CDR3 loop spans 12 amino acids. V gave up 0 bases and J gave up 8 bases, with 8 bases separating them. Per germline, CDR1 GTSNPN and CDR2 SVGIG (reference sequence).

The chain couples TRBV4-3 to TRBJ1-1; D uncertain. The V end lost 0 bases, the J end lost 3 bases, and 11 bases lay between the germline ends. Germline V gene lookup returns CDR1 LGHNA and CDR2 YSLEER. The CDR3 totals 15 residues. CDR3 in amino acids: CASSQDLDGDTEAFF. The CDR3 DNA sequence: TGCGCCAGCAGCCAAGATCTTGACGGAGACACTGAAGCTTTCTTT.

The chain is built from TRBV21-1 and TRBJ2-7; no DNA check was done on the table's D call, TRBD2. TRBV21-1 is annotated as a pseudogene. The CDR3 runs to 12 residues. CDR3 amino acids: CASSTTGGEQYF. The CDR3 DNA is TGTGCCAGCAGCACCACCGGGGGCGAGCAGTACTTC.

V is TRBV11-3 and J is TRBJ1-4, with 7 bases matching TRBD1. V lost 0 bases to trimming and J lost 6 bases; unmatched junction nucleotides: 4. The length of the CDR3 is 15 residues. Germline CDR1 and CDR2: SGHNT and YENEEA. The CDR3 loop reads CASSLDRQGDEKLFF. The CDR3 DNA is TGTGCCAGCAGCTTAGATCGACAGGGCGATGAAAAACTGTTTTTT.

This clone was detected only once. The chain joins TRBV4-2 to TRBJ1-4; 9 nucleotides align to TRBD1. The CDR3 extends over 14 amino acids. Germline values: CDR1 LGHNA, CDR2 YNFKEQ. V was clipped by 5 bases and J by 6 bases; unmatched bases: 4. The CDR3 reads CASSSRDRDEKLFF. The CDR3, as DNA: TGTGCCAGCAGCTCCCGGGACAGGGATGAAAAACTGTTTTTT.

This clone was recorded a few times. The DNA of the CDR3 is TGTGCCAGCAGTCACGGGAATGAGCAGTTCTTC. Amino acid sequence: CASSHGNEQFF. The V and J genes are TRBV6-1 and TRBJ2-1; D gene unclear. Germline V gene lookup returns CDR1 MNHNS and CDR2 SASEGT. The CDR3 runs 11 residues. V was pared by 5 bases and J by 7 bases, with 6 bases between.

This clone was counted once. The J gene is TRBJ1-6, the V gene TRBV27; a possible D gene is TRBD1 (6 bases). The germline V and J ends were trimmed by 10 bases and 5 bases, with 15 bases remaining between them. The CDR3 is 14 residues long. From germline, CDR1 is MNHEY and CDR2 SMNVEV (reference sequence). Here the CDR3 reads CATRKQGNNSPLHF. CDR3 nucleotides: TGTGCCACCCGGAAGCAGGGGAATAATTCACCCCTCCACTTT.

The V and J genes are TRBV7-2 and TRBJ1-2, with D maybe TRBD1 (5 bases). Germline assignment: CDR1 SGHTA and CDR2 FQGNSA. The CDR3 has 17 residues. Trimming cost V 2 bases and J 3 bases, with 19 bases left between them. The CDR3 loop reads CASSLSSAGPGDYGYTF. The CDR3 bases are TGTGCCAGCAGCTTAAGTTCCGCGGGACCCGGCGACTATGGCTACACCTTC.

V is TRBV6-1 and J is TRBJ2-1; D is unclear. Per the germline V gene, CDR1 is MNHNS and CDR2 is SASEGT. The CDR3 totals 13 residues. Trimming removed 2 bases at V and 4 bases at J, with 6 bases between. Here the CDR3 DNA reads TGTGCCAGCAGTGAACGCGGTTACAATGAGCAGTTCTTC. Protein: CASSERGYNEQFF.

As DNA, the CDR3 is TGCGCCAGCAAAGGAGCCCTGGCTTTAGATACGCAGTATTTT. Residues: CASKGALALDTQYF. The V gene is TRBV10-2, the J gene TRBJ2-3; D ambiguous. The CDR3 totals 14 residues. Germline CDR1 is WSHSY and CDR2 is SAAADI. Trimming stripped 7 bases from V and 5 bases from J, with 16 bases between.

The rearrangement uses TRBV5-1 and TRBJ2-2, with a weak D call TRBD2 (6 bases). The CDR3 has 18 residues. Germline values: CDR1 SGHRS, CDR2 YFSETQ. The V end was cut by 2 bases, the J end by 0 bases, with 17 bases between. This CDR3 reads CASSFSSASNANTGELFF. The CDR3, as DNA: TGCGCCAGCAGCTTCTCTAGCGCTAGTAACGCGAACACCGGGGAGCTGTTTTTT.